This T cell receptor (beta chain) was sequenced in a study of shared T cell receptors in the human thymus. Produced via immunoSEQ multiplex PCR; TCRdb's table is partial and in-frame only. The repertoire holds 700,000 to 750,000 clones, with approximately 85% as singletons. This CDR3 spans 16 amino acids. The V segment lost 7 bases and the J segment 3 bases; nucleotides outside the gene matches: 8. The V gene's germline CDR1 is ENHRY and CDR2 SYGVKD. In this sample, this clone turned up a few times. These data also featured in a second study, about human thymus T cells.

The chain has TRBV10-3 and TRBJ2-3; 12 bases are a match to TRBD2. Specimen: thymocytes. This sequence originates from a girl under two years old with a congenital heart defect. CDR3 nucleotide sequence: TGTGCCATCACCGGGGCGACTAGCGGGGGTACAGATACGCAGTATTTT. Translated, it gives CAITGATSGGTDTQYF.